The next 9 T cell receptor beta chains were all read from a single sample in a study of blood T cells in healthy people across ages. A second PCR, run for about 7 to 11 cycles, used a sample-barcoded 5' primer plus a J-beta primer mix. TCRdb recomputed calls from the 5' RACE reads with MiXCR, one row per CDR3 protein. The sample has about 650,000 distinct CDR3 sequences, roughly half seen once. The source material was blood. Receptors originate from a woman of 80 years or more in good health.

The rearrangement links TRBV9 to TRBJ2-4; 9 positions match TRBD2. The CDR3 covers 19 residues. The V and J ends lost 3 bases and 2 bases, in that order; junction bases with no gene match: 15. Germline CDR1 and CDR2: SGDLS and YYNGEE. The CDR3 protein is CASSETLGAGGVTKNIQYF. The CDR3 bases are TGTGCCAGCAGCGAAACCCTTGGGGCGGGAGGGGTAACCAAAAACATTCAGTACTTC.

The V call is TRBV18, the J call TRBJ2-4, with D hard to call. Germline lookup yields CDR1 KGHSH and CDR2 LQKENI. V lost 0 bases and J 6 bases, leaving 18 bases between the germline ends. The CDR3 sequence is 17 residues long. The CDR3 DNA sequence: TGTGCCAGCTCACCACCGAACGGGTTTGCCCATTTAAACATTCAGTACTTC. Encoded protein: CASSPPNGFAHLNIQYF.

Regarding this clonotype: A much more abundant neighbour one base away suggests this may be a read error. The chain joins TRBV12-3 or TRBV12-4 to TRBJ2-5, with 11 bases lining up with TRBD2. The CDR3 has 15 residues. The CDR3 here is CASSSGLAAGEAQYF. DNA of the CDR3: TGTGCCAGCAGTTCGGGACTAGCGGCTGGAGAGGCCCAGTACTTC.

Comment on this clonotype: This may be a read error: a much more frequent sequence differs by one nucleotide. The V call is TRBV5-1, the J call TRBJ2-6, with 7 bases fitting TRBD1. Germline V gene sequence: CDR1 SGHRS, CDR2 YFSETQ. Trimming removed 7 bases from V and 2 bases from J; junction bases left unmatched: 9. The CDR3 has 16 amino acids. The CDR3 sequence: CASGGTAVTGANVLTF. DNA for the CDR3: TGCGCCAGCGGTGGGACAGCCGTAACTGGGGCCAACGTCCTGACTTTC.

There are many counts of this clonotype. V and J are TRBV25-1 and TRBJ1-6; D not certain. Deletions cut 6 bases from V and 5 bases from J, with 8 bases between. From germline, CDR1 is MGHDK and CDR2 SYGVNS. CDR3 size: 13 residues. The CDR3 coding sequence is TGTGCCAGCAGCCTAAAGGATAATTCACCCCTCCACTTT. Encoded protein: CASSLKDNSPLHF.

The gene calls are TRBV29-1 and TRBJ2-1; TRBD2 matches 7 bases. Trimming cost V 8 bases and J 3 bases; bases outside gene matches: 10. CDR1 SQVTM and CDR2 ANQGSEA come from the germline V gene. This CDR3 has 14 amino acids. CDR3 loop: CSTDEAGFYNEQFF. CDR3 bases: TGCAGCACCGACGAAGCGGGATTCTACAATGAGCAGTTCTTC.

This clonotype was seen only a few times. V gene TRBV29-1 combines with J gene TRBJ1-4, with D unresolved. V lost 7 bases to trimming and J lost 4 bases, with 7 bases between them. The CDR3 covers 11 residues. Germline assignment: CDR1 SQVTM and CDR2 ANQGSEA. The CDR3 protein is CSARYNEKLFF. In DNA, the CDR3 is TGCAGCGCCCGGTATAATGAAAAACTGTTTTTT.

The table lists this clonotype with many counts. The chain carries TRBV10-1 and TRBJ1-4, with D perhaps matching TRBD1 (5 bases). The germline gives CDR1 WNHNN, CDR2 SYGVQD (reference sequence). V was shortened by 3 bases and J by 7 bases, with 18 bases between the two germline ends. The CDR3 spans 16 residues. The CDR3 DNA is TGCGCCAGCAGTGAAGGACGCCGGGGGTCAACTGAAAAACTGTTTTTT. Its protein is CASSEGRRGSTEKLFF.

This clonotype has a single count. The J gene is TRBJ2-3, the V gene TRBV20-1; D unresolved. Germline V gene sequence: CDR1 DFQATT, CDR2 SNEGSKA (reference sequence). This CDR3 region has 13 residues. V was cut by 0 bases and J by 1 base, with 5 bases left in between. The CDR3, as DNA: TGCAGTGCTAGAGAGAGTGGCACAGATACGCAGTATTTT. Residues: CSARESGTDTQYF.